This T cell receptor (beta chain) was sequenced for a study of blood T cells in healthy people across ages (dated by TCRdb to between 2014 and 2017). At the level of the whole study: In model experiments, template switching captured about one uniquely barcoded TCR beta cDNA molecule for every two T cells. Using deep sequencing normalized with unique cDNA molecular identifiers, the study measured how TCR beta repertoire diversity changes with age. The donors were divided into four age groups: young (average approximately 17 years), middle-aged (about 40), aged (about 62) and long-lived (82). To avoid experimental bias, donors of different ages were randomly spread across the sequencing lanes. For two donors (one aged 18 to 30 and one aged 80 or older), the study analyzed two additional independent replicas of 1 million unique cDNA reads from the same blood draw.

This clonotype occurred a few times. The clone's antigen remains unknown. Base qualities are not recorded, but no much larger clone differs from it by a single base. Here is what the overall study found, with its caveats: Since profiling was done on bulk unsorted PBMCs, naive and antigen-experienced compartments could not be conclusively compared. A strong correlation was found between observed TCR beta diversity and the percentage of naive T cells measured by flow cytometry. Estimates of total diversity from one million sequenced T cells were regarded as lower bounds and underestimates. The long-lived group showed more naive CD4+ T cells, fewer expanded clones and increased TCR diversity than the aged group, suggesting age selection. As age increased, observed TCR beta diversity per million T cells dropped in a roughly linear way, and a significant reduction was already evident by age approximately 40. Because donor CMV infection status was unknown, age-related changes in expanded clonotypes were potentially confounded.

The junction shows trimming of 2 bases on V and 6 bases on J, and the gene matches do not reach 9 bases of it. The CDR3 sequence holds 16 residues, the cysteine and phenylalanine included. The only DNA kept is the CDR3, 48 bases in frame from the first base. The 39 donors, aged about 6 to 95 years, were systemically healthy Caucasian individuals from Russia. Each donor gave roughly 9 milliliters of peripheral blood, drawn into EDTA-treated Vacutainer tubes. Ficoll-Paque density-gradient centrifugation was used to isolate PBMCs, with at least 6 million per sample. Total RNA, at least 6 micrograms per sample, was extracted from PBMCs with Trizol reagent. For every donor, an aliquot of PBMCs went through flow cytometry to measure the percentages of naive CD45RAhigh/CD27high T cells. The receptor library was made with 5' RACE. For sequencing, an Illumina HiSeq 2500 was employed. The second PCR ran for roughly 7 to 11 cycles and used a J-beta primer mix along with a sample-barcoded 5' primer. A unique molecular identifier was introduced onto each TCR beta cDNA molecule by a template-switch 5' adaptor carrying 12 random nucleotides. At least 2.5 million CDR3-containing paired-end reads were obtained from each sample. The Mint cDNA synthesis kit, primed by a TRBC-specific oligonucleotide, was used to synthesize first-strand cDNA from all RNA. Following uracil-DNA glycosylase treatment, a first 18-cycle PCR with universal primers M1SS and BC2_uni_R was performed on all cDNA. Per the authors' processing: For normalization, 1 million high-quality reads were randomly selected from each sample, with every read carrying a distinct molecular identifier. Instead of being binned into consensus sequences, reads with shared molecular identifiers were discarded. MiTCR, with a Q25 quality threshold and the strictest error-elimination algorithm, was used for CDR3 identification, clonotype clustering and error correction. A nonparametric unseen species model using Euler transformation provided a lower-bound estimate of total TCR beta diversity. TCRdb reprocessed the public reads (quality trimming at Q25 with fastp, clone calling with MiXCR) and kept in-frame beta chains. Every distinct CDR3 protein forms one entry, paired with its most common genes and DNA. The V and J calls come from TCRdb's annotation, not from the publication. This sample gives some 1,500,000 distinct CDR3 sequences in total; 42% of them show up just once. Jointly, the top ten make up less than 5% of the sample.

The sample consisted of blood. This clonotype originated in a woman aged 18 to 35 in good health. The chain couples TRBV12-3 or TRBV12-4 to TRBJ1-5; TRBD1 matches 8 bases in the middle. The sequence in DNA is TGTGCCAGCAGTTTAACCGGGACAGGATTGGGTCAGCCCCAGCATTTT. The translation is CASSLTGTGLGQPQHF.